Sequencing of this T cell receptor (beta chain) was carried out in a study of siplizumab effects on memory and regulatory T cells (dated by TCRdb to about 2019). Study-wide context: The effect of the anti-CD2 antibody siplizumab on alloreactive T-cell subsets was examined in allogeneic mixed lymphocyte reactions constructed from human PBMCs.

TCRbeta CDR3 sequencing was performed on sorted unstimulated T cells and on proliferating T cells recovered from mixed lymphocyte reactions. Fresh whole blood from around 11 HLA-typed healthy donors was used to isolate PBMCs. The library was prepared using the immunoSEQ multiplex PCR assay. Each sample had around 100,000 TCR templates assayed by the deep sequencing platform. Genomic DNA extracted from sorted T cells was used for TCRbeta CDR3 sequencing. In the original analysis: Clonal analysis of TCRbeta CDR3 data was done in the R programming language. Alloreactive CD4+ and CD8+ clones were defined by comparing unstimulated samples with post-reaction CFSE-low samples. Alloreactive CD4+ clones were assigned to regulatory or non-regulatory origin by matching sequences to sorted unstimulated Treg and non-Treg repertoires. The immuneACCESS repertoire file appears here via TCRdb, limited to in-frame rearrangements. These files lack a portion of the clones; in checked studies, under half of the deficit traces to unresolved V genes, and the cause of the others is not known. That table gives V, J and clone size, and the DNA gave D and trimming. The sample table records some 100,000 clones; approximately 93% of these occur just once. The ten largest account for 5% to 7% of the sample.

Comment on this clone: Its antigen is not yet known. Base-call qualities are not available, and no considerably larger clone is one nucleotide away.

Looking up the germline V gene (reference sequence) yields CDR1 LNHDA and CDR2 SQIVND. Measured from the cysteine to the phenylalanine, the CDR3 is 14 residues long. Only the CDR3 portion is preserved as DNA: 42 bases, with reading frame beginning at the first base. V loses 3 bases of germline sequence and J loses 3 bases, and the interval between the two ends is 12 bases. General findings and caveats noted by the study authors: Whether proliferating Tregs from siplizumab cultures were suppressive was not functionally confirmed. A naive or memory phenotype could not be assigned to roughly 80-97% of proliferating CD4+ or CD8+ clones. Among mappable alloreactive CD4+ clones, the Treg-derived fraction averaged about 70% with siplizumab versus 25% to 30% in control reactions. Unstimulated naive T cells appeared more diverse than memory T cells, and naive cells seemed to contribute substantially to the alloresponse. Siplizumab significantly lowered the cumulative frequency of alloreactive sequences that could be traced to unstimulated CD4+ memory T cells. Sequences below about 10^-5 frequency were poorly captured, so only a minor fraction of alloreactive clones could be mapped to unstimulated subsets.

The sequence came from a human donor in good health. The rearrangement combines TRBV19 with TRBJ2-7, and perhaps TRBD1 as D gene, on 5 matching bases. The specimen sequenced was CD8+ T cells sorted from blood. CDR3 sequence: CASSMADTVYEQYF. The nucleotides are TGTGCCAGTAGTATGGCGGACACCGTCTACGAGCAGTACTTC.